This T cell receptor (beta chain) was sequenced in a study of cytomegalovirus exposure and HLA in healthy donors. Whole-study findings and limits: In a later analysis, HLA-C alleles had the fewest associated TCRs, DRB1 alleles the most.

Germline V gene sequence: CDR1 MDHEN, CDR2 SYDVKM. V was trimmed by 2 bases and J by 8 bases, leaving 7 bases between them. CDR3 length: 12 amino acids. Notes on this clone: Its target is not known.

Both 60 Vbeta primers and 13 Jbeta primers went into the PCR. The repertoire was sequenced with immunoSEQ multiplex PCR; TCRdb's copy has only in-frame clones and lacks some. The table lists around 53,000 clones. The V and J genes are TRBV28 and TRBJ1-3; no reliable D call. Sequencing was carried out using PBMCs. This receptor was identified in a male donor in good health and CMV-seropositive. CDR3 sequence: CASSLGEDTIYF. CDR3 DNA: TGTGCCAGCAGTTTAGGAGAGGACACCATATATTTT.